This TCR beta chain was captured in a study of blood T cell repertoires in COVID-19. V was pared by 3 bases and J by 7 bases, with 12 bases between. This CDR3 comprises 13 residues. CDR1 is LNHDA and CDR2 is SQIVND in the germline V gene (reference sequence). Per the authors' pipeline: Estimation of nucleated cell counts relied on the amplification of reference gene primers. Libraries were prepared by immunoSEQ multiplex PCR; TCRdb keeps only in-frame clonotypes and omits some of them. V and J calls and clone size come straight from that table; D and trimming were deduced from the DNA. The sample has a few hundred thousand clones, 70% to 90% seen once.

Sequences were obtained from peripheral blood. This sequence originates from a woman aged 25 to 39 who had recovered from COVID-19. The chain joins TRBV19 to TRBJ1-2; D is perhaps TRBD1 (6 bases). For the CDR3, the DNA is TGTGCCAGTAGTATCCGGGGGGCCGCTGGCTACACCTTC. This gives the protein CASSIRGAAGYTF.